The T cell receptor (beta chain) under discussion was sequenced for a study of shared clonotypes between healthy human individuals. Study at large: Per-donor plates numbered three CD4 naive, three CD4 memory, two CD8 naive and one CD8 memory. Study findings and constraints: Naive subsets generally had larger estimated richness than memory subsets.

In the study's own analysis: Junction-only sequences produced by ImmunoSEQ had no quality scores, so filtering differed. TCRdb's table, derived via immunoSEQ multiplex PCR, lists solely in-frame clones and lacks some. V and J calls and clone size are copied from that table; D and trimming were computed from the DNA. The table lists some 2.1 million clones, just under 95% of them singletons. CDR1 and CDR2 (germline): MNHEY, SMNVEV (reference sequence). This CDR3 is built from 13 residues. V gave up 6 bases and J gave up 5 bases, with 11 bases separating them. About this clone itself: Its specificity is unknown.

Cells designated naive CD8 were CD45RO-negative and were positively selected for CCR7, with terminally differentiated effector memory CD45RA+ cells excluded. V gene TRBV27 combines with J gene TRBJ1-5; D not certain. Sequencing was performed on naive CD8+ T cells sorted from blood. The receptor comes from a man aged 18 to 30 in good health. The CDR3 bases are TGTGCCAGCAGCTGGGGTACCCATCAGCCCCAGCATTTT. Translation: CASSWGTHQPQHF.